The present T cell receptor (beta chain) was sequenced within a study of beta chain features in type 1 diabetes. On this clone: What it binds is not known.

CDR1 SGHTA and CDR2 FQGNSA come from the germline V gene. This CDR3 region has 15 residues. With 4 bases removed from V and 3 bases from J, the gap between germline ends came to 15 bases. Study-wide findings and caveats: Moderate but significant shortening of TCRB CDR3s was recorded in all four CD4+ subsets from Type 1 diabetes patients. Compared to healthy donors, patients appeared to have naive, central memory and Treg TCRB repertoires that were more alike.

All of the isolated RNA was reverse transcribed, so expressed TCRB transcripts were sequenced. Data came from immunoSEQ multiplex PCR; TCRdb stores just in-frame clones and leaves some out. The sample holds roughly 340,000 clones; about 12% are singletons and the top ten take about 0.01%. The chain combines TRBV7-2 with TRBJ1-2; D call uncertain. Material: naive CD4+ T cells from blood. The source of this sequence is a woman younger than 35 with type 1 diabetes. Here the CDR3 reads CASSSLSRPDYGYTF. Written as DNA, the CDR3 is TGTGCCAGCAGCTCCCTTTCTAGACCGGACTATGGCTACACCTTC.